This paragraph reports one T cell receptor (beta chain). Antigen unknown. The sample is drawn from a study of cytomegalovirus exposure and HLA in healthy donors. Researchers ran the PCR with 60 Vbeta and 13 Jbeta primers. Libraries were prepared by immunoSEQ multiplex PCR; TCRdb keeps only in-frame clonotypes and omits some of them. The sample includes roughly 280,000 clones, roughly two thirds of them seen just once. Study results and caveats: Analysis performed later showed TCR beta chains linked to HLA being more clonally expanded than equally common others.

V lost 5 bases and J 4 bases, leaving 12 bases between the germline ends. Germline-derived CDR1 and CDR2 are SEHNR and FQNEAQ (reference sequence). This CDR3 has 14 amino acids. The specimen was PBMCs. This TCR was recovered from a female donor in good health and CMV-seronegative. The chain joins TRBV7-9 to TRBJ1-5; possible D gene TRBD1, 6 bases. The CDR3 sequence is CASSREQGNQPQHF. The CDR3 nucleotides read TGTGCCAGCAGCAGGGAACAGGGAAATCAGCCCCAGCATTTT.